Given below is one T cell receptor (beta chain) in context. Its matching antigen is unknown. Carrying UMI labels, the TRB cDNA libraries were prepared through 5' RACE. Reprocessing the 5' RACE reads, TCRdb reports a single entry for every CDR3 protein and omits DNA. Its table lists 65,000 to 75,000 distinct CDR3 sequences. This specimen comes from a study of CXCR3-negative and CXCR3-positive naive CD8 T cells. Overall study results and limits: CXCR3-positive naive cells had TRB CDR3s that were more hydrophobic than CXCR3-negative naive cells had.

Germline-derived CDR1 and CDR2 are LGHNA and YSLEER. This CDR3 comprises 15 residues. This receptor was obtained from a human donor in good health. Some clones in this sample may be carry-over from other donors' samples. Source material: naive CXCR3- CD8+ T cells from blood. Subset in this sample: CD45RO-CCR7+CD27+CD95- naive CD8+ T cells lacking CXCR3 (TNR3-). The chain couples TRBV4-3 to TRBJ1-5; TCRdb outputs TRBD1, but without DNA this stays unchecked. CDR3 amino acids: CASSQDWAGHQPQHF.